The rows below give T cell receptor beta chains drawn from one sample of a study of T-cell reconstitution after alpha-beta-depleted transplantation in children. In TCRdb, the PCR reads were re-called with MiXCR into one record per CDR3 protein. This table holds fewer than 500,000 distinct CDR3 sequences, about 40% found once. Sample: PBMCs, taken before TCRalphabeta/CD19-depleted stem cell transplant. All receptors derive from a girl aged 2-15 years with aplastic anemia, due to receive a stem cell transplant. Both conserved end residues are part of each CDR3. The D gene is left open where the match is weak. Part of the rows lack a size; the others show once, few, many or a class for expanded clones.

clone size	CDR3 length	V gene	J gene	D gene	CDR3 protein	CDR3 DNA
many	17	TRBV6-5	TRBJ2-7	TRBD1	CASSYQPQGAHLYEQYF	TGTGCCAGCAGTTACCAACCACAGGGGGCTCACTTGTACGAGCAGTACTTC
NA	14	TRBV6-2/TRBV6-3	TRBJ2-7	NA	CASSLGGRGNEQYF	TGTGCCAGCAGTCTCGGGGGGCGCGGAAACGAGCAGTACTTC
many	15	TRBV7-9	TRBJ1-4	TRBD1	CASSLGGQSNEKLFF	TGTGCCAGCAGCTTAGGGGGACAGAGTAATGAAAAACTGTTTTTT
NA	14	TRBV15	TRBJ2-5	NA	CATSRDGGQETQYF	TGTGCCACCAGCAGAGATGGGGGCCAAGAGACCCAGTACTTC
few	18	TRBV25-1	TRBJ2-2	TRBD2	CASSFRALAGAVTGELFF	TGTGCCAGCAGTTTCCGGGCACTAGCGGGAGCGGTCACCGGGGAGCTGTTTTTT
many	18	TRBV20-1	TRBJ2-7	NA	CSASVFAGEGSGSYEQYF	TGCAGTGCTAGCGTCTTCGCGGGTGAGGGGTCGGGCTCCTACGAGCAGTACTTC
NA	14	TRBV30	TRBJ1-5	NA	CAWSLGLGKQPQHF	TGTGCCTGGAGCTTGGGGCTAGGCAAGCAGCCCCAGCATTTT
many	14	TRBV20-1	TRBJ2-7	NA	CSAREPGGTYEQYF	TGCAGTGCTAGAGAACCCGGAGGGACCTACGAGCAGTACTTC
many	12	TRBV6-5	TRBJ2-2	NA	CASSLLTGELFF	TGTGCCAGCAGTTTACTTACCGGGGAGCTGTTTTTT
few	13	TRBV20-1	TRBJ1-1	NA	CSAKSPRTTEAFF	TGCAGTGCTAAGAGTCCCCGGACAACTGAAGCTTTCTTT
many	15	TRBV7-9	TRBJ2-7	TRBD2	CASSLDGLAGYEQYF	TGTGCCAGCAGCTTAGACGGACTAGCTGGCTACGAGCAGTACTTC
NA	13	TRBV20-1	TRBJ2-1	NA	CSASGDRYNEQFF	TGCAGTGCTAGTGGAGACAGATACAATGAGCAGTTCTTC
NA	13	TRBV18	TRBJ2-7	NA	CASSPNLNYEQYF	TGTGCCAGCTCACCAAATCTGAACTACGAGCAGTACTTC
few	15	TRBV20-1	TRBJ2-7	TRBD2	CSVRDSLSGGYEQYF	TGCAGTGTTAGAGATTCCTTGTCGGGGGGCTACGAGCAGTACTTC
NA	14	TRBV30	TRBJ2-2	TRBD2	CAWYSGRGTGELFF	TGTGCCTGGTATAGCGGGAGAGGCACCGGGGAGCTGTTTTTT
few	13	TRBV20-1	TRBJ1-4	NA	CSAPAMENEKLFF	TGCAGTGCCCCCGCCATGGAGAATGAAAAACTGTTTTTT
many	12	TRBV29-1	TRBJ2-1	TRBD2	CSLLAGVNEQFF	TGCAGCCTACTAGCGGGAGTTAATGAGCAGTTCTTC
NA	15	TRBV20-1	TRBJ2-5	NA	CSARMRGRTQETQYF	TGCAGTGCTAGAATGAGGGGGAGAACTCAAGAGACCCAGTACTTC
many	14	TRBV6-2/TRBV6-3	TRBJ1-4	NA	CASSYGTRNEKLFF	TGTGCCAGCAGTTACGGGACCAGGAATGAAAAACTGTTTTTT
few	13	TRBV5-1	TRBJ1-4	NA	CASNGGSNEKLFF	TGCGCCAGCAACGGAGGATCCAATGAAAAACTGTTTTTT
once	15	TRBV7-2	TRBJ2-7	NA	CASSLFTRVSYEQYF	TGTGCCAGCAGCTTATTCACGAGGGTATCATACGAGCAGTACTTC
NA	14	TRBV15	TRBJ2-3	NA	CATSRGGSGNTQYF	TGTGCCACCAGCAGAGGGGGGAGCGGTAATACGCAGTATTTT
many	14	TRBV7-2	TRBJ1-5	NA	CASSLEGFGQPQHF	TGTGCCAGCAGCTTAGAGGGGTTTGGTCAGCCCCAGCATTTT
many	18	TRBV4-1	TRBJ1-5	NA	CASSQENQGEWRNQPQHF	TGCGCCAGCAGCCAAGAGAACCAGGGAGAGTGGCGCAATCAGCCCCAGCATTTT
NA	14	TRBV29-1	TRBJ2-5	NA	CSVAIPGLQETQYF	TGCAGCGTTGCCATTCCGGGACTTCAAGAGACCCAGTACTTC
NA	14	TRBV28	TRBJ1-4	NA	CASSLSARREKLFF	TGTGCCAGCAGTTTATCCGCCAGGAGGGAAAAACTGTTTTTT
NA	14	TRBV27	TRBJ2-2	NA	CASSFTEYTGELFF	TGTGCCAGCAGTTTTACAGAATACACCGGGGAGCTGTTTTTT
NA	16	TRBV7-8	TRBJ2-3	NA	CASRDLGLASTDTQYF	TGTGCCAGCAGGGATCTTGGGTTAGCTAGCACAGATACGCAGTATTTT
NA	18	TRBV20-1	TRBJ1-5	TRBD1	CSARDLGQGSYSNQPQHF	TGCAGTGCTAGAGATCTGGGACAGGGGTCATATAGCAATCAGCCCCAGCATTTT
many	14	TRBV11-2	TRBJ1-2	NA	CASSSVQGTEGYTF	TGTGCCAGCAGCTCGGTCCAGGGGACTGAGGGCTACACCTTC
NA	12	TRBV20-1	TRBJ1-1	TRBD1	CSAFQGGTEAFF	TGCAGTGCTTTTCAGGGGGGTACTGAAGCTTTCTTT
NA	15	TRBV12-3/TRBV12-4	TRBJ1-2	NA	CASSLGTSHNYGYTF	TGTGCCAGCAGTCTAGGGACCTCCCATAACTATGGCTACACCTTC
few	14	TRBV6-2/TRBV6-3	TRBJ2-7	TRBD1	CASRRGQGNYEQYF	TGTGCCAGCAGGAGGGGACAGGGCAACTACGAGCAGTACTTC
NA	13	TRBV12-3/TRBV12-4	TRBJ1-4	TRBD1	CASSLKGAEKLFF	TGTGCCAGCAGTCTTAAGGGGGCTGAGAAACTGTTTTTT
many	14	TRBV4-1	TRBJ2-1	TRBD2	CASSQTSGTNEQFF	TGCGCCAGCAGCCAAACTAGCGGGACAAATGAGCAGTTCTTC
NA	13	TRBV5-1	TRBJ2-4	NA	CASSWGAKNIQYF	TGCGCCAGCAGCTGGGGGGCCAAAAACATTCAGTACTTC
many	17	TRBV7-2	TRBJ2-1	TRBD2	CASSLLPSGRKNNEQFF	TGTGCCAGCAGCTTATTGCCTAGCGGGAGGAAGAACAATGAGCAGTTCTTC
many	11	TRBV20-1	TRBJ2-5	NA	CSARGGEAQYF	TGCAGTGCTAGGGGGGGAGAAGCCCAGTACTTC
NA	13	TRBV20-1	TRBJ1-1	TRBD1	CSAGTGGNTEAFF	TGCAGTGCTGGAACAGGGGGGAACACTGAAGCTTTCTTT
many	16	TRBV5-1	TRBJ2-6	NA	CASSLVVASGANVLTF	TGCGCCAGCAGCTTGGTGGTAGCCTCTGGGGCCAACGTCCTGACTTTC
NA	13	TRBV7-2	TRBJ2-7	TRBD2	CASHLAGAYEQYF	TGTGCCAGTCATCTAGCGGGGGCCTACGAGCAGTACTTC
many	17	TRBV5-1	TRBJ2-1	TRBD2	CASSLGDSGRLYNEQFF	TGCGCCAGCAGCTTAGGTGATAGCGGGAGACTATACAATGAGCAGTTCTTC
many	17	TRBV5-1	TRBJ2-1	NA	CASTRTAVIGSGNEQFF	TGCGCCAGCACCCGAACAGCTGTGATCGGGAGTGGGAATGAGCAGTTCTTC
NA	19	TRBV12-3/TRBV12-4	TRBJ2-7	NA	CASSFGSPDRPNAAYEQYF	TGTGCCAGCAGCTTTGGATCACCAGACAGGCCTAATGCCGCCTACGAGCAGTACTTC
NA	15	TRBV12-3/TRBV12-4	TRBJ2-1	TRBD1	CASSSQGAPYNEQFF	TGTGCCAGCAGCTCACAGGGGGCGCCCTACAATGAGCAGTTCTTC
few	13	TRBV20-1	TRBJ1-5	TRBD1	CSASQGAIEPQHF	TGCAGTGCTAGTCAGGGGGCCATAGAGCCCCAGCATTTT
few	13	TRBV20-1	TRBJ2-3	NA	CSARLALGDTQYF	TGCAGTGCTAGGCTAGCGTTAGGAGATACGCAGTATTTT
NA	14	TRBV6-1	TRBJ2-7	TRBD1	CASTTGTGSYEQYF	TGTGCCAGCACTACCGGGACAGGGTCCTACGAGCAGTACTTC
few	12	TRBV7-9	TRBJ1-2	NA	CASSLETSGYTF	TGTGCCAGCAGCTTAGAAACTAGTGGCTACACCTTC
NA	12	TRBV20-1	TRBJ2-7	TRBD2	CSASREDYEQYF	TGCAGTGCTAGTCGGGAGGACTACGAGCAGTACTTC